The next 14 T cell receptor beta chains were all read from a single sample in a study of T-cell reconstitution after alpha-beta-depleted transplantation in children. Preparation of the TCRbeta library used unique molecular identifiers. Via MiXCR, TCRdb re-called the PCR reads, giving one row per CDR3 protein. The sample holds fewer than 550,000 distinct CDR3 sequences, about 11% seen once. The source material was PBMCs from the stem cell graft donor, sampled from the stem cell graft. These receptors came from a human donor who donated a stem cell graft to a child with acute myeloid leukemia.

The chain carries TRBV20-1 and TRBJ1-5; 9 nucleotides match TRBD1. Germline CDR1 and CDR2: DFQATT and SNEGSKA (reference sequence). Germline trimming cut 4 bases from V and 7 bases from J; bases unmatched to any gene: 5. The CDR3 has 13 amino acids. The CDR3 is CSAKDRGGQPQHF. CDR3 sequence (DNA): TGCAGTGCTAAGGACAGGGGTGGGCAGCCCCAGCATTTT.

Ten or more counts support this clonotype. This chain links TRBV6-5 with TRBJ1-1; D is ambiguous. In germline, CDR1 is MNHEY, CDR2 SVGAGI. V dropped 4 bases and J dropped 0 bases, with 6 bases sitting between them. The CDR3 runs 13 residues. In DNA, the CDR3 is TGTGCCAGCAGTTCTTTTATGAACACTGAAGCTTTCTTT. Protein product: CASSSFMNTEAFF.

V gene TRBV4-3 combines with J gene TRBJ1-4; D unresolved. CDR1 and CDR2 (germline): LGHNA, YSLEER. The CDR3 covers 16 residues. V was cut by 3 bases and J by 0 bases, with 11 bases left in between. The CDR3 DNA is TGCGCCAGCAGCCAGGGAAACAGTGCAACTAATGAAAAACTGTTTTTT. Protein sequence: CASSQGNSATNEKLFF.

This chain links TRBV5-1 with TRBJ2-2; D is unresolved. CDR3 length: 13 amino acids. Germline loops: CDR1 SGHRS, CDR2 YFSETQ. With 5 bases removed from V and 3 bases from J, the gap between germline ends came to 8 bases. In nucleotides, the CDR3 is TGCGCCAGCAGGATTCGGGACACCGGGGAGCTGTTTTTT. Its translation is CASRIRDTGELFF.

This clonotype was observed a handful of times. This chain joins TRBV20-1 and TRBJ1-2; D gene ambiguous. This CDR3 has 12 amino acids. The germline gives CDR1 DFQATT, CDR2 SNEGSKA (reference sequence). The V gene lost 3 bases and the J gene lost 6 bases, with 11 bases spanning the gap. The CDR3 DNA reads TGCAGTGCTAGCGAGGAGGTTCATGGCTACACCTTC. It specifies CSASEEVHGYTF.

This clonotype was recorded many times. This rearrangement joins TRBV10-3 to TRBJ1-2, with D perhaps TRBD1 (6 bases). Germline V gene data show CDR1 as ENHRY and CDR2 as SYGVKD. V was cut by 6 bases and J by 8 bases, with 16 bases left in between. The CDR3 is 13 residues long. This chain's CDR3 is CAIRAALGGGYTF. As DNA, the CDR3 is TGTGCCATCAGAGCAGCCTTGGGGGGCGGCTACACCTTC.

As for this clonotype: This may come from a read error, since a much larger clone is one base off. V usage is TRBV12-3 or TRBV12-4 and J usage is TRBJ1-2; D is uncertain. The CDR3 contains 13 residues. V was cut by 5 bases and J by 6 bases, with 13 bases left in between. CDR3 sequence reads: CASSTRTSNGYTF. The CDR3 DNA reads TGTGCCAGCAGTACTAGGACCAGCAATGGCTACACCTTC.

This clonotype has just a few counts. The chain carries TRBV5-6 and TRBJ2-5; 9 bases fit TRBD1. Losses at the gene ends were 4 bases for V and 5 bases for J; bases not matched to a gene: 6. The CDR3 has 14 amino acids. Germline CDR1 reads SGHDT; CDR2 reads YYEEEE. The DNA for the CDR3 is TGTGCCAGCAGCCCCACGGACAGGGGCGAGACCCAGTACTTC. Encoded protein: CASSPTDRGETQYF.

This clonotype was counted between two and nine times. This rearrangement joins TRBV11-2 to TRBJ1-1; no reliable D call. Trimming left V 5 bases short and J 3 bases short, with 16 bases between. Germline V gene lookup returns CDR1 SGHAT and CDR2 FQNNGV. CDR3 length equals 15 residues. Here the CDR3 reads CASSPGRVGDTEAFF. CDR3 bases: TGTGCCAGCAGCCCCGGGAGGGTTGGGGACACTGAAGCTTTCTTT.

This clonotype was recorded at least ten times. This chain joins TRBV6-6 and TRBJ2-1; D not resolved. Per the germline V gene, CDR1 is MNHNY and CDR2 is SVGAGI (reference sequence). Deletions cut 6 bases from V and 4 bases from J, with 7 bases between. This CDR3 is 12 amino acids long. This CDR3 reads CASSPSYNEQFF. DNA of the CDR3: TGTGCCAGCAGCCCGTCGTACAATGAGCAGTTCTTC.

This clonotype has at least ten counts. The chain combines TRBV12-3 or TRBV12-4 with TRBJ2-1, with D uncertain. V was shortened by 2 bases and J by 8 bases, with 13 bases between the two germline ends. The CDR3 totals 14 residues. CDR3 sequence: CASSLTAGIDEQFF. CDR3 nucleotides: TGTGCCAGCAGTTTAACTGCCGGAATCGATGAGCAGTTCTTC.

This chain uses TRBV20-1 with TRBJ2-1, with D hard to call. This CDR3 spans 15 amino acids. Trimming stripped 6 bases from V and 4 bases from J, with 19 bases between. CDR1 is DFQATT, CDR2 SNEGSKA, per germline (reference sequence). The CDR3 region has the DNA TGCAGTGCCCCTCGTCCCCCTTTGATATACAATGAGCAGTTCTTC. As protein: CSAPRPPLIYNEQFF.

This clonotype was recorded many times. The V gene is TRBV24-1, the J gene TRBJ1-2; no clear D. The CDR3 contains 15 residues. The germline V gene encodes CDR1 KGHDR and CDR2 SFDVKD. V lost 6 bases to trimming and J lost 4 bases, with 17 bases between them. The CDR3 DNA reads as TGTGCCACCAGTTTCCTGAAAGTTGGCGGCTATGGCTACACCTTC. Its translation: CATSFLKVGGYGYTF.

This clonotype has just a few counts. The V call is TRBV20-1, the J call TRBJ2-3; 9 bases map to TRBD2. The CDR3 extends over 17 amino acids. CDR1 DFQATT and CDR2 SNEGSKA come from the germline V gene (reference sequence). With 0 bases clipped from V and 0 bases from J, the junction kept 7 bases outside the gene matches. Here the CDR3 DNA reads TGCAGTGCTAGAGATTGGTCTAGCGGGGCTAGCACAGATACGCAGTATTTT. Residues: CSARDWSSGASTDTQYF.